This T cell receptor beta chain appears in the sequencing data of a study of cytomegalovirus exposure and HLA in healthy donors (dated by TCRdb to the late 2010s). About the full investigation: An earlier analysis of 550 to 700 of the donors reported roughly 300 Gb of sequence data and some 100 million unique TCR beta sequences from 150 million to 200 million T cells. An early release that covered fewer than 750 HLA-typed donors contained approximately 320 gigabases of sequencing data and 85 million to 100 million unique TCR sequences. Among the roughly 390 genotyped donors, approximately 81% belonged to the genetic ancestry cluster associated with self-reported Caucasian donors. The aim of the study was to test whether cataloging public T cell receptors could identify signatures of past pathogen exposure. The study used immunosequencing to profile the T cell repertoires of 600 to 850 subjects and linked those repertoires to cytomegalovirus serostatus. Besides the first cohort of around 700 subjects, a separate validation cohort made up of roughly 130 different subjects was used. To predict cytomegalovirus infection status, the study brought together high-throughput TCR immunosequencing, statistical association of individual TCRs with disease status, and machine learning. A later analysis re-analyzed previously published TCR beta repertoires from 500 to 700 donors and added high-resolution HLA genotyping to study TCR occurrence patterns. Rather than using new phenotypic data, the later analysis identified candidate immune exposures from TCR beta sequences and from how often those sequences occurred across donors. To decide whether each TCR beta V gene segment behaved as functional or pseudogenic, an earlier analysis of over 500 of the donors relied on high-throughput TCR beta sequencing. Alongside the repertoire data, information on donor age, sex, ethnicity and CMV serostatus was compiled. A later genetic analysis used genome-wide SNP genotypes for about 60% of the 666 donors, treating that subset as a discovery cohort. All discovery cohort repertoires had been generated on a single sequencing platform. HLA typing covered class I and class II loci at four-digit resolution. Typing coverage varied by locus: roughly 620-640 donors for A, B, C, DRB1 and DQB1; 522 for DQA1; over 600 for DPA1; approximately 450 for DPB1. A few DR-DQ haplotypes were treated as single units for association and clustering because of strong linkage in the cohort. Among over 350 genotyped donors of the cohort, an average of around 240,000 unique TCR beta nucleotide sequences were sequenced per donor, 15% to 20% of them non-productive. Results the study describes overall, beyond this receptor: Assigning TCR associations to individual alleles was difficult when HLA alleles, especially DR and DQ, strongly co-occurred. The sequencing pipeline was judged likely to have produced a cluster of highly shared sequence variants as a technical artifact. According to a later analysis, TCR association rates differed among HLA loci, with DRB1 alleles showing the most associated TCRs and HLA-C alleles showing the fewest. The cohort was sequenced for TCR beta chains only, and without alpha or paired-chain data the features that could be detected were limited. A later genetic analysis associated a missense DCLRE1C variant with V-gene and J-gene trimming of TCR beta chains, and an independent cohort replicated the association. Some IMGT-functional V segments, including TRBV6-2 and TRBV6-3, could not be told apart with the 87-base-pair reads, so those segments were excluded. A later analysis associated around 16,000 TCR beta sequences with specific HLA alleles at a false discovery rate of 0.05. According to a later genetic analysis, donors in an Asian-associated ancestry cluster had fewer N-insertions in productive TCRs than the approximately 630-donor mean. Correlated functional status among segregating V segments might reflect linkage disequilibrium, but an unknown experimental factor could not be ruled out. The classifier was reported to diagnose cytomegalovirus status with high specificity and sensitivity in both the original cohort and the validation cohort. CMV serostatus was the only immune exposure information available for the cohort. Because counts were too low, approximately 18 rarely observed V segments, including chromosome 9 orphons, were excluded from the earlier analysis of 587 of the donors. In a later analysis, HLA-associated TCR beta chains were found to be more clonally expanded and to have lower generation probabilities than equally common non-associated chains. A later analysis found that most CMV-associated TCR beta chains appeared HLA-restricted, with HLA associations seemingly driven largely by CMV exposure. In vitro tests confirmed that a few of the cytomegalovirus-associated TCR beta chains recognize cytomegalovirus antigens. Most TCR sequences were seen in very few donors, while some public TCRs were found in many individuals. Because HLA typing was unavailable for some donors at each locus, only the typed subset was used in association tests. The authors suggested that the approach could potentially be generalized to other disease states and immunological phenotypes. A further reported finding was that TCR beta sequences accurately predicted the HLA-A and HLA-B alleles for most subjects in the first cohort. Broadly in line with IMGT annotations, most TCR beta V segments showed up in productive rearrangements about 87% or about 30% of the time in an earlier analysis of around 600 of the donors. Roughly uniform sequencing depth across donors was assumed in presence/absence analyses, although this assumption may not hold. The study listed approximately 160 TCR beta chains as associated with cytomegalovirus. Several of the top co-occurrence clusters appeared to be linked to parvovirus B19, influenza, CMV and Epstein-Barr virus, according to a later analysis.

The cohort comprised 550 to 700 healthy bone marrow donors. Cohort members were all nominally healthy when sampled, although unrecorded immune exposures were likely present. The donor was CMV seronegative and was included in the group of a few hundred seronegative cohort members. Every donor gave a peripheral blood sample, and the peripheral blood mononuclear cells from that sample were used for TCR beta sequencing. The Qiagen DNeasy Blood Extraction Kit was used to extract genomic DNA from the blood cell samples. Library prep was done by the immunoSEQ multiplex PCR assay. The multiplex PCR relied on a mix of 60 forward primers for TCR Vbeta segments and 13 reverse primers for TCR Jbeta segments. Amplification of the CDR3 region of rearranged TCR beta genes was performed with a multiplex PCR assay on genomic DNA. Amplified TCR beta libraries were sequenced as 87-base-pair reads on the Illumina HiSeq System. The paper's processing steps were these. A later analysis tallied about 77 million unique TCR beta chains across the 660 or so repertoires, and approximately 9.9 million of those chains were shared by two or more donors. To remove PCR and sequencing errors, raw reads were error-corrected and collapsed into unique sequences using a nearest-neighbor algorithm that merged closely related sequences. To assign V, D and J gene segments, CDR3 sequences were aligned to IMGT reference sequences. Each retained sequence needed at least a six-nucleotide match to both a V gene segment and a J gene segment. A rearrangement was called productive if the CDR3 had no stop codons and remained in frame with V and J, and every other rearrangement was called non-productive. Following IMGT convention, CDR3 was defined as the stretch from the second conserved V-encoded cysteine up to the conserved J-encoded phenylalanine. Sequences without an unambiguous match to a single V gene segment were excluded from the earlier analysis of several hundred of the donors. In an earlier analysis of around 590 of the donors, a V segment was called functional when productive rearrangements were above 56.7%, and segregating when the standard deviation between donors exceeded 5%. To diagnose cytomegalovirus status from the catalog of TCR beta chain sequences, a statistical classification framework was built. A later analysis assigned V and J genes by comparing TCR nucleotide sequences with IMGT/GENE-DB human TR gene sequences. Using the TCRdist pipeline, a later analysis assigned CDR3 sequences along with most-parsimonious VDJ recombination scenarios. In a later analysis, each TCR beta chain was defined by its CDR3 amino acid sequence together with its V-gene family, and reads without a unique V-gene family were excluded. To address suspected cross-contamination and a sequencing artifact, a later analysis removed 450 to 700 highly shared, low-generation-probability nucleotide sequences. In a later analysis, a clonal expansion index was calculated for each public chain from normalized within-repertoire ranks of inferred template counts. A later analysis computed generation probabilities with a VDJ recombination model fitted to out-of-frame rearrangements, and checked the results against IGoR. In a later analysis, TCR-TCR, TCR-HLA and TCR-CMV co-occurrence was scored with hypergeometric tests, and a repertoire-size bias correction was applied to TCR pairs. False discovery rates were estimated in a later analysis by permuting HLA or CMV assignments 20 times. In a later analysis, co-occurring TCRs were grouped using DBSCAN, and TCRdist sequence similarity was added for clustering within HLA-allele-positive subsets. For co-occurrence clustering, repertoires with fewer than 30,000 or more than 120,000 public chains were excluded, along with four or five repertoires with anomalous nucleotide sharing. TCRdb carries this immuneACCESS record with in-frame sequences only. Its versions omit some clonotypes, under half of them owing to an unresolved V gene in the studies checked, with the rest unexplained. V, J and clone size were drawn from that table, and D and trimming were deduced from the DNA. The sample table gives around 100,000 clones. The ten largest make up around 3.4% of the sample.

Here V drops 4 bases and J drops 1 base, and the junction holds 6 bases not matched to any gene. The germline V gene encodes CDR1 MDHEN and CDR2 SYDVKM. Including cysteine and phenylalanine, the CDR3 has 15 amino acids. Only the CDR3 portion is preserved as DNA: 45 bases, with reading frame beginning at the first base. In regard to this clone: Its antigen target is currently unknown.

The source is a woman aged 25 to 39 in good health and CMV-seronegative. The rearrangement combines TRBV28 with TRBJ1-1, and 7 bases in between align with TRBD1. Source material: PBMCs. In nucleotide form, the sequence is TGTGCCAGCAGTTCGACCGGGACAGCGAACACTGAAGCTTTCTTT. This codes for CASSSTGTANTEAFF.